This T cell receptor (beta chain) was sequenced in a study of CD8 T cells in ankylosing spondylitis. The CDR3 is 18 residues long. Trimming left V 1 base short and J 0 bases short, with 15 bases between. This clonotype was counted many times. Antigen unknown. As the method for making TCR beta libraries, quantitative 5'-RACE with molecular barcodes was used. TCRdb passed the 5' RACE reads through MiXCR, listing each CDR3 protein once. The sample has approximately 350,000 distinct CDR3 sequences; 20% to 25% are singletons. Study results and caveats: Disease-linked clones bore a CD8+ phenotype, appearing relatively rarely in peripheral blood. Researchers reportedly found disease-linked clones significantly enriched in matched ankylosing spondylitis synovial fluid. Roughly 8 highly homologous variants made up a TCR beta motif that seemed to typify ankylosing spondylitis blood.

Sequenced sample: blood, either unsorted or a sorted T cell fraction (not recorded which). This TCR came from a male donor with ankylosing spondylitis or in good health (not recorded which). V usage is TRBV12-3 or TRBV12-4 and J usage is TRBJ2-2; D is uncertain. The CDR3 DNA follows: TGTGCCAGCAGTTTAGATCCCCCTGGGCAGACGAACACCGGGGAGCTGTTTTTT. Translated: CASSLDPPGQTNTGELFF.